This is a list of T cell receptor beta chains from one sample in a study of blood T cell repertoires in COVID-19. Clones were sequenced by immunoSEQ multiplex PCR, and TCRdb holds only the in-frame ones, with some missing. The sample yields roughly 250,000 clones, about nine tenths seen once. Sequencing was done on a sample of peripheral blood. These receptors were taken from a woman in her twenties or thirties with COVID-19, enrolled during active disease. CDR3s leave out the opening cysteine and the closing phenylalanine or tryptophan.

V gene,J gene,CDR3 protein
TRBV4-1,TRBJ2-7,ASSQIPTLYEQY
TRBV28,TRBJ1-4,ASSKLGGTNEKLF
TRBV11-2,TRBJ2-2,ASSLGTPELF
TRBV7-8,TRBJ2-5,ASSARWETQY
TRBV7-8,TRBJ1-6,ASSLASSYNSPLH
TRBV28,TRBJ2-3,ASSLNRRDMEGVDTQY
TRBV2,TRBJ2-5,ASSSRTVQETQY
TRBV14,TRBJ1-4,ASSHTGSSNEKLF
TRBV19,TRBJ1-5,ASGTGSQH
TRBV3-1/TRBV3-2,TRBJ2-1,ASSQVTTGQF
TRBV5-6,TRBJ2-7,ASSSIRSSDSSYEQY
TRBV6-4,TRBJ2-1,ASKETGEEYNEQF
TRBV4-1,TRBJ2-3,ASSLSPDTQY
TRBV2,TRBJ2-2,ASSERGVTGELF
TRBV16,TRBJ1-2,ASSPSGDGYT
TRBV11-2,TRBJ2-7,ASSVVGRGYEQY
TRBV21-1,TRBJ2-7,ASSKGAEGGAYEQY
TRBV6-6,TRBJ2-7,ASTRGGFYEQY
TRBV12-3/TRBV12-4,TRBJ1-5,ASRGTGDQPQH
TRBV7-7,TRBJ2-1,ASSRGAGAYNEQF
TRBV4-1,TRBJ2-7,ASSQDSGRGEQY
TRBV4-1,TRBJ2-1,ASSQEDGWGGAYNEQF
TRBV4-1,TRBJ1-3,ASSQGPRRVYGPGNTIY
TRBV5-1,TRBJ2-2,ASSLSRNTGELF
TRBV18,TRBJ1-5,ASSPPAGARNQPQH
TRBV24-1,TRBJ1-5,ATSDAAEPNQPQH
TRBV5-1,TRBJ1-4,ASRNRGANEKLF
TRBV9,TRBJ2-1,ASSDGIAGGSYNEQF
TRBV6-1,TRBJ1-5,ASSDPLLWSGQPQH
TRBV27,TRBJ1-4,ASSFGGRFTNEKLF
TRBV5-4,TRBJ1-2,ASSLQGSYGYT
TRBV7-8,TRBJ1-1,ASSFFRDRGKNTEAF
TRBV2,TRBJ2-7,ASSEIARKIYEQY
TRBV7-6,TRBJ2-2,ASSSPSTSGGTTGELF
TRBV11-2,TRBJ2-5,ASSLEGTSGWETQY
TRBV28,TRBJ2-5,ASSSGGAQTQY
TRBV6-5,TRBJ1-4,ASSYMGAEEKLF
TRBV5-1,TRBJ2-3,ASSVLAGTDTQY
TRBV4-1,TRBJ1-2,ASSQVGSPGGFYT
TRBV19,TRBJ1-6,ASSIGGRQPREPLH
TRBV7-9,TRBJ1-4,ASSFVSAGEKLF
TRBV27,TRBJ1-5,ASSHAQSNQPQH
TRBV4-1,TRBJ2-7,ASSQVLGQTNEQY
TRBV11-2,TRBJ2-5,ASSLDRGMQETQY
TRBV12-3/TRBV12-4,TRBJ1-3,ASTNRGDTIY
TRBV30,TRBJ2-5,AWSRGATKETQY
TRBV2,TRBJ2-7,ASSVEVDLEQY
TRBV7-9,TRBJ2-3,ASSVGLAGDTQY
TRBV10-3,TRBJ2-7,ASGRGEQFYEQY
TRBV5-1,TRBJ1-2,ASSLVTGRPNNYGYT
TRBV7-9,TRBJ2-7,ASSSQRRGASYEQY
TRBV2,TRBJ2-7,ASGGQASSYEQY
TRBV27,TRBJ2-7,ASSLTRGGDYEQY
TRBV19,TRBJ1-1,ASSKLTGMNTEAF
TRBV4-1,TRBJ2-7,ASSLAGTGLEQY
TRBV7-2,TRBJ1-5,ASSYGQGNQPQH
TRBV5-4,TRBJ2-5,ASSFWGGWETQY
TRBV5-1,TRBJ2-7,ASSLTAYEQY
TRBV6-1,TRBJ2-5,ASSGKSSFQGRGETQY